The TCR beta chain described here comes from a study of beta chain features in type 1 diabetes. This clone was detected a few times. Its target is not known. The germline V gene encodes CDR1 SGHAT and CDR2 FQNNGV. The CDR3 spans 16 residues. Germline trimming cut 5 bases from V and 4 bases from J; bases unmatched to any gene: 4. Notes on the study in general: Cells with high TCR expression could be over-represented by cDNA sequencing.

The whole isolated RNA underwent reverse transcription, so sequencing captured expressed TCRB transcripts. Sequencing was performed with immunoSEQ multiplex PCR; in TCRdb, only in-frame clones are kept and a portion is missing. The table records around 430,000 clones, 25% to 35% of them present only once. Sample: naive CD4+ T cells from blood. The chain links TRBV11-2 to TRBJ2-3, with TRBD2 matching 15 bases. This sequence was found in a man between 18 and 35 years old in good health. CDR3 sequence (DNA): TGTGCCAGCAGCCGAGGACTAGCGGGAGGGCCAGATACGCAGTATTTT. This translates into CASSRGLAGGPDTQYF.